This T cell receptor beta chain came from a study of blood T cell repertoires in COVID-19. Study background: From the United States, Italy and Spain came samples of acute and convalescent COVID-19. PBMCs, B-cell-depleted T cells, or T cells provided the cDNA or gDNA that made up the material.

In the original analysis: It was from reference gene primer amplification that nucleated cell counts were estimated. Sequenced by immunoSEQ multiplex PCR; TCRdb stores in-frame clones only, minus some. From that table come the V and J calls and clone size; the DNA was used to work out D and trimming. The table shows approximately 150,000 clones, with 87% occurring only once. This CDR3 contains 15 residues. Germline-derived CDR1 and CDR2 are MNHEY and SMNVEV (reference sequence). V was pared by 7 bases and J by 1 base, with 9 bases of the junction left unmatched. Material for sequencing was peripheral blood. The TCR originated in a man at least 80 years old with acute or convalescent COVID-19. The chain is built from TRBV27 and TRBJ2-7, with 8 positions matching TRBD1. In nucleotides, the CDR3 is TGTGCCAGCACCGTACAGGGGGTAGGTTCCTACGAGCAGTACTTC. Translation: CASTVQGVGSYEQYF.